The 12 T cell receptor beta chains given below trace back to one sample, sequenced in a study of T cells in Graves' hyperthyroidism and ophthalmopathy. Researchers took RNA transcripts and amplified the TCR beta CDR3 regions from them. The HTBI set primed first-round TCR CDR3 RT-PCR. TCRdb itself ran the multiplex PCR reads through MiXCR, one entry per CDR3 protein. Of roughly 710,000 distinct CDR3 sequences in the sample, 35% are singletons; the top ten hold 31%. Specimen: blood. The source of these receptors is a woman aged 40 to 50 with Graves' hyperthyroidism.

This clonotype was seen many times. This sequence joins TRBV4-3 and TRBJ1-2, with D unclear. The ends were cut back, 0 bases at V and 7 bases at J, with 9 bases in the middle. The CDR3 consists of 13 residues. From germline, CDR1 is LGHNA and CDR2 YSLEER. The CDR3 DNA follows: TGCGCCAGCAGCCAAGAAGGATACTCTGGCTACACCTTC. This translates into CASSQEGYSGYTF.

This clonotype was seen only a few times. The CDR3 DNA follows: TGTGCCAGCAGTGAAGACTACAAGTTCTACGAGCAGTACTTC. It is translated as CASSEDYKFYEQYF. The J gene is TRBJ2-7, the V gene TRBV6-5; maybe TRBD2 (5 bases). Germline values: CDR1 MNHEY, CDR2 SVGAGI. The CDR3 is 14 residues long. V lost 5 bases, J lost 3 bases, and 14 bases lay in between.

This clonotype was seen a handful of times. The chain joins TRBV5-1 to TRBJ2-2; no definite D call. V was trimmed by 0 bases and J by 1 base, leaving 10 bases between them. The CDR3 is 16 residues long. CDR1 and CDR2 from the germline V gene are SGHRS and YFSETQ. This chain's CDR3 is CASSLVSPQNTGELFF. The CDR3 DNA reads TGCGCCAGCAGCTTGGTTTCCCCACAGAACACCGGGGAGCTGTTTTTT.

The V call is TRBV12-3 or TRBV12-4, the J call TRBJ2-7; tentatively, D is TRBD2 (7 bases). This CDR3 is built from 14 residues. Deletions cut 6 bases from V and 7 bases from J, with 19 bases between. The DNA of the CDR3 is TGTGCCAGCAGCTCCGATCGGGGGGCTGGAGAGCAGTACTTC. It is translated as CASSSDRGAGEQYF.

V and J are TRBV7-2 and TRBJ2-7, with 7 bases aligning to TRBD1. The germline gives CDR1 SGHTA, CDR2 FQGNSA. This CDR3 region has 15 residues. The J segment lost 2 bases and the V segment lost 0 bases, leaving 4 bases of the junction unmatched. In DNA, the CDR3 is TGTGCCAGCAGCTTAGCCCTCGGGACAGCCTACGAGCAGTACTTC. It is translated as CASSLALGTAYEQYF.

The rearrangement joins TRBV14 to TRBJ1-4; no firm D call. Germline loops: CDR1 SGHDN, CDR2 FVKESK. The CDR3 is made up of 13 amino acids. V was trimmed by 4 bases and J by 8 bases, leaving 11 bases between them. The CDR3 DNA sequence: TGTGCCAGCAGCCGATCCATGGTCGAAAAACTGTTTTTT. The encoded protein is CASSRSMVEKLFF.

J is TRBJ2-7 and V is TRBV14, with 7 positions matching TRBD1. CDR3 length: 17 residues. Per the germline V gene, CDR1 is SGHDN and CDR2 is FVKESK. V was clipped by 3 bases and J by 3 bases; unmatched bases: 14. The CDR3 nucleotides are TGTGCCAGCAGCCAGAGAAAGCCGGGACAGAGATTCTACGAGCAGTACTTC. This gives the protein CASSQRKPGQRFYEQYF.

The sample holds many counts of this clonotype. DNA for the CDR3: TGTGCCAGCAGCGCATTTGGAGGTATCACTGGAAACACCATATATTTT. Its protein is CASSAFGGITGNTIYF. This chain connects TRBV9 to TRBJ1-3; D uncertain. The CDR3 is made up of 16 amino acids. Trimming left V 3 bases short and J 2 bases short, with 15 bases between. Germline CDR1 is SGDLS and CDR2 is YYNGEE.

The chain couples TRBV6-1 to TRBJ1-1, with no clear D. V lost 4 bases and J 8 bases, leaving 14 bases between the germline ends. Looked up from germline, CDR1 is MNHNS and CDR2 is SASEGT. The CDR3 has 13 residues. The CDR3 DNA follows: TGTGCCAGCAGTGTGTTTGAGGACCGAGAAGCTTTCTTT. Its protein is CASSVFEDREAFF.

This clonotype was recorded once. This chain connects TRBV7-9 to TRBJ2-5, with TRBD2 identical over 11 bases. This CDR3 contains 16 residues. CDR1 SEHNR and CDR2 FQNEAQ come from the germline V gene (reference sequence). V trimming: 3 bases; J trimming: 5 bases; junction bases outside the gene matches: 8. The CDR3 DNA reads TGTGCCAGCAGCTTCCCAACTAGCGGGAGCGGCGAGACCCAGTACTTC. This sequence encodes CASSFPTSGSGETQYF.

The sample holds many counts of this clonotype. The V call is TRBV14, the J call TRBJ2-7; TRBD1 aligns across 8 bases. Germline V gene lookup returns CDR1 SGHDN and CDR2 FVKESK. V dropped 0 bases and J dropped 5; count of bases not matched to a gene: 9. The CDR3 runs to 16 residues. Here the CDR3 DNA reads TGTGCCAGCAGCCAAGATCGCGGGACAGGTTGGGACGAGCAGTACTTC. Protein product: CASSQDRGTGWDEQYF.

With regard to this clonotype: A read error may explain this, as a much larger clone is one base away. The rearrangement links TRBV12-3 or TRBV12-4 to TRBJ2-7; no clear D gene. This CDR3 is built from 13 residues. The CDR3 sequence is CASSLGEQYERYF. Written as DNA, the CDR3 is TGTGCCAGCAGTTTAGGGGAACAGTACGAGCGGTACTTC.